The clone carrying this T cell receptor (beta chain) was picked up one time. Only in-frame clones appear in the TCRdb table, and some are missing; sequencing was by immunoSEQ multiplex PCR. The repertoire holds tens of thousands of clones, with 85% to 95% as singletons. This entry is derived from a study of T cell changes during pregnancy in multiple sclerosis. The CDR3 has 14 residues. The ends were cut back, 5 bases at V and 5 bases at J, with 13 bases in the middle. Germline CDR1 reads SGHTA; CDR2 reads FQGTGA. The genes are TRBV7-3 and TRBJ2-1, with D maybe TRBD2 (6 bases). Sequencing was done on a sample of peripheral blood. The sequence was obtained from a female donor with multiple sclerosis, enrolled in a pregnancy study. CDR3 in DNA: TGTGCCAGCAGCCCGGTGGGGGGAAACAATGAGCAGTTCTTC. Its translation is CASSPVGGNNEQFF.